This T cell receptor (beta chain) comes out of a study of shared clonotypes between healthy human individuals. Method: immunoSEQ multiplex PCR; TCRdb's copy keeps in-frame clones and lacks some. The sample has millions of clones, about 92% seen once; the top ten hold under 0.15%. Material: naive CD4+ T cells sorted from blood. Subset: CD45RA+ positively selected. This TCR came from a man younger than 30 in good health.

CDR3 loop: CASSPLRDTQQGNTIYF. For the CDR3, the DNA is TGTGCCAGCTCACCCTTAAGGGACACTCAGCAAGGAAACACCATATATTTT. The rearrangement uses TRBV18 and TRBJ1-3, with D possibly being TRBD1 (6 bases). V shed 3 bases and J shed 4 bases, with 19 bases lying between them. The CDR3 contains 17 residues. Germline CDR1 is KGHSH and CDR2 is LQKENI.